Presented here are 31 T cell receptor beta chains from one specimen sequenced in a study of T cell responses to AZD1222 COVID-19 vaccine. Assay used: immunoSEQ multiplex PCR; TCRdb lists only in-frame clones, some missing. Of 150,000 to 200,000 clones in the sample, around 92% were seen once. The source was peripheral blood, collected on day 0 of AZD1222 vaccination. The source of these receptors is an adult in good health.

This chain's CDR3 is CASSEGPYEQYF. For the CDR3, the DNA is TGCGCCAGCAGTGAAGGCCCCTACGAGCAGTACTTC. The V and J genes are TRBV10-2 and TRBJ2-7; no definite D call. Trimming pared 3 bases from V and 2 bases from J, leaving 5 bases between. The CDR3 covers 12 residues. Germline assignment: CDR1 WSHSY and CDR2 SAAADI.

This chain joins TRBV3-1 (or the pseudogene TRBV3-2) and TRBJ2-7; a possible D gene is TRBD1 (6 bases). Trimming pared 0 bases from V and 2 bases from J, leaving 11 bases between. CDR1 is LGHDT, CDR2 YNNKEL, per germline (reference sequence). The CDR3 runs 15 residues. The CDR3 DNA is TGTGCCAGCAGCCAAGAAATGGCAGGGGCCTACGAGCAGTACTTC. Encoded protein: CASSQEMAGAYEQYF.

The chain recombines TRBV3-1 (or the pseudogene TRBV3-2) with TRBJ1-1; possibly TRBD1 for D (5 bases). Trimming pared 2 bases from V and 10 bases from J, leaving 14 bases between. The CDR3 has 13 amino acids. Per the germline V gene, CDR1 is LGHDT and CDR2 is YNNKEL (reference sequence). As DNA, the CDR3 is TGTGCCAGCAGCCAAACCGGGACCCAGGTAGCTTTCTTT. Amino acid sequence: CASSQTGTQVAFF.

The V gene is TRBV30, the J gene TRBJ2-5, with no clear D. This CDR3 is built from 13 residues. CDR1 is GTSNPN, CDR2 SVGIG, per germline (reference sequence). Trimming removed 0 bases at V and 7 bases at J, with 12 bases between. The CDR3 coding sequence is TGTGCCTGGAGTGTAGCCAGGCCCGGGACCCAGTACTTC. Its translation is CAWSVARPGTQYF.

The chain recombines TRBV27 with TRBJ1-1, with TRBD1 matching 9 bases. This CDR3 comprises 16 residues. CDR1 and CDR2 (germline): MNHEY, SMNVEV (reference sequence). Germline trimming cut 5 bases from V and 3 bases from J; bases unmatched to any gene: 10. In DNA form, the CDR3 reads TGTGCCAGCAGTCTCTACGGACAGGGGCGGCACACTGAAGCTTTCTTT. Translation gives CASSLYGQGRHTEAFF.

The chain has TRBV6-5 and TRBJ1-3, with D unresolved. From germline, CDR1 is MNHEY and CDR2 SVGAGI. This CDR3 has 15 amino acids. V was pared by 5 bases and J by 0 bases, with 11 bases between. This CDR3 reads CASSPLGDSGNTIYF. CDR3 nucleotide sequence: TGTGCCAGCAGTCCATTGGGCGACTCTGGAAACACCATATATTTT.

The chain has TRBV6-5 and TRBJ2-7; 11 bases are shared with TRBD1. This CDR3 region has 15 residues. V was clipped by 7 bases and J by 3 bases; unmatched bases: 8. Germline V gives CDR1 MNHEY, CDR2 SVGAGI. CDR3 in DNA: TGTGCCAGCACCACCAGGGACAGGGGGGACTACGAGCAGTACTTC. Translated, it gives CASTTRDRGDYEQYF.

The V gene is TRBV20-1, the J gene TRBJ2-7; tentatively, D is TRBD1 (6 bases). The CDR3 sequence is 11 residues long. Trimming took off 3 bases at V and 11 bases at J, with 14 bases between the two ends. Per the germline V gene, CDR1 is DFQATT and CDR2 is SNEGSKA (reference sequence). CDR3 DNA: TGCAGTGCTAGGAGGGGGACCCGGGAGTACTTC. It is translated as CSARRGTREYF.

The CDR3 nucleotides read TGCGCCAGCAGCCGGCGGGACACCGAAGATGAAGCTTTCTTT. This translates into CASSRRDTEDEAFF. The chain uses TRBV4-1 and TRBJ1-1; D may be TRBD1 (6 bases). Trimming removed 4 bases at V and 7 bases at J, with 16 bases between. The CDR3 spans 14 residues. Germline V gives CDR1 MGHRA, CDR2 YSYEKL.

This chain joins TRBV5-1 and TRBJ1-1, with D possibly TRBD1 on 5 matching bases. V lost 0 bases and J lost 3, with 15 bases in between. The length of the CDR3 is 16 residues. Germline values: CDR1 SGHRS, CDR2 YFSETQ. The CDR3 DNA reads as TGCGCCAGCAGCTTGGCCACTGTATGGGGGGACACTGAAGCTTTCTTT. Residues: CASSLATVWGDTEAFF.

The gene calls are TRBV4-1 and TRBJ1-1; 8 bases line up with TRBD1. The germline gives CDR1 MGHRA, CDR2 YSYEKL. The J segment lost 2 bases and the V segment lost 4 bases, leaving 6 bases of the junction unmatched. This CDR3 region has 15 residues. This chain's CDR3 is CASSPGQGDNTEAFF. CDR3 nucleotide sequence: TGCGCCAGCAGCCCCGGACAGGGTGATAACACTGAAGCTTTCTTT.

The chain employs TRBV4-1 and TRBJ2-7; perhaps TRBD2 as D (6 bases). The V end lost 1 base, the J end lost 3 bases, and 13 bases lay between the germline ends. The CDR3 spans 15 residues. Germline loops: CDR1 MGHRA, CDR2 YSYEKL. The CDR3 sequence: CASSQVGVSGYEQYF. The CDR3 DNA reads TGCGCCAGCAGCCAAGTGGGTGTTAGCGGCTACGAGCAGTACTTC.

The gene calls are TRBV7-9 and TRBJ2-3, with D maybe TRBD1 (5 bases). Germline assignment: CDR1 SEHNR and CDR2 FQNEAQ (reference sequence). V was pared by 1 base and J by 2 bases, with 13 bases between. This CDR3 comprises 16 residues. This CDR3 reads CASSLGADSPTDTQYF. For the CDR3, the DNA is TGTGCCAGCAGCTTAGGTGCAGACAGCCCCACAGATACGCAGTATTTT. Complete variable domain (other parts from reference TRBV7-9 and TRBJ2-3): DTGVSQNPRHKITKRGQNVTFRCDPISEHNRLYWYRQTLGQGPEFLTYFQNEAQLEKSRLLSDRFSAERPKGSFSTLEIQRTEQGDSAMYLCASSLGADSPTDTQYFGPGTRLTVL.

The rearrangement uses TRBV3-1 (or the pseudogene TRBV3-2) and TRBJ1-1; 7 bases align to TRBD1. V gave up 5 bases and J gave up 2 bases; unmatched junction bases: 2. Germline CDR1 LGHDT, CDR2 YNNKEL (reference sequence). The length of the CDR3 is 13 residues. This CDR3 reads CASSWDSNTEAFF. DNA for the CDR3: TGTGCCAGCAGCTGGGACAGCAACACTGAAGCTTTCTTT.

V usage is TRBV3-1 (or the pseudogene TRBV3-2) and J usage is TRBJ2-3; TRBD1 or TRBD2 may be the D gene (6 bases each). Germline V lookup: CDR1 LGHDT, CDR2 YNNKEL (reference sequence). The ends were cut back, 1 base at V and 5 bases at J, with 13 bases in the middle. CDR3 length equals 15 residues. The CDR3 sequence: CASSQVRGGGDTQYF. The CDR3 DNA reads TGTGCCAGCAGCCAAGTCAGGGGAGGTGGAGATACGCAGTATTTT.

V and J are TRBV10-3 and TRBJ1-2; 8 bases map to TRBD1. The ends lost 3 bases at V and 4 bases at J; junction bases unmatched: 4. Germline loops: CDR1 ENHRY, CDR2 SYGVKD. The CDR3 sequence is 14 residues long. The CDR3 region has the DNA TGTGCCATCAGTGACCAGGGGGCTTTCTATGGCTACACCTTC. As protein: CAISDQGAFYGYTF.

The J gene is TRBJ1-2, the V gene TRBV6-5, with D unclear. Per the germline V gene, CDR1 is MNHEY and CDR2 is SVGAGI. The CDR3 sequence is 15 residues long. V shed 6 bases and J shed 8 bases, with 22 bases lying between them. CDR3 amino acids: CASRPTGFKAEGYTF. The CDR3 nucleotides read TGTGCCAGCAGACCTACGGGATTTAAGGCGGAAGGCTACACCTTC.

This chain links TRBV18 with TRBJ1-2, with D maybe TRBD1 (5 bases). V shed 3 bases and J shed 4 bases, with 18 bases lying between them. The CDR3 runs 16 residues. Germline CDR1 reads KGHSH; CDR2 reads LQKENI. The CDR3: CASSPPTGGVGYGYTF. Here the CDR3 DNA reads TGTGCCAGCTCACCCCCTACCGGGGGGGTTGGCTATGGCTACACCTTC. Together with reference TRBV18 and TRBJ1-2, the CDR3 gives the full variable domain: NAGVMQNPRHLVRRRGQEARLRCSPMKGHSHVYWYRQLPEEGLKFMVYLQKENIIDESGMPKERFSAEFPKEGPSILRIQQVVRGDSAAYFCASSPPTGGVGYGYTFGSGTRLTVV.

V is TRBV28 and J is TRBJ2-7, with TRBD1 matching over 9 bases. This CDR3 comprises 17 residues. The V and J ends lost 5 bases and 6 bases, in that order; junction bases with no gene match: 17. Germline V gene sequence: CDR1 MDHEN, CDR2 SYDVKM. CDR3 loop: CASSGIGQGIRFGEQYF. The CDR3 nucleotides read TGTGCCAGCAGTGGGATTGGACAGGGGATCCGTTTCGGCGAGCAGTACTTC.

The chain joins TRBV4-3 to TRBJ1-2; 8 positions agree with TRBD1. The CDR3 is made up of 14 amino acids. J gave up 3 bases and V 3 bases, and 3 bases lay outside the gene matches. Per germline, CDR1 LGHNA and CDR2 YSLEER. CDR3: CASSHRGRDYGYTF. CDR3 nucleotides: TGCGCCAGCAGCCACAGGGGGCGCGACTATGGCTACACCTTC.

The chain has TRBV27 and TRBJ1-1; possible D gene TRBD1, 5 bases. This CDR3 comprises 15 residues. V gave up 10 bases and J gave up 7 bases, with 25 bases separating them. The germline V gene has CDR1 MNHEY and CDR2 SMNVEV (reference sequence). The CDR3 bases are TGTGCCACCCAGGGACGGGACGGGAGGAATGGTGAAGCTTTCTTT. Its protein is CATQGRDGRNGEAFF.

CDR3 in amino acids: CASSTNGQGKEKLFF. The CDR3 coding sequence is TGTGCCAGCAGCACCAACGGACAGGGAAAAGAAAAACTGTTTTTT. V gene TRBV7-9 combines with J gene TRBJ1-4, with 8 positions matching TRBD1. V lost 5 bases, J lost 8 bases, and 10 bases stayed unmatched. The germline V gene encodes CDR1 SEHNR and CDR2 FQNEAQ (reference sequence). The CDR3 is 15 amino acids. Full variable domain (rest looked up from reference TRBV7-9 and TRBJ1-4): DTGVSQNPRHKITKRGQNVTFRCDPISEHNRLYWYRQTLGQGPEFLTYFQNEAQLEKSRLLSDRFSAERPKGSFSTLEIQRTEQGDSAMYLCASSTNGQGKEKLFFGSGTQLSVL.

This chain connects TRBV30 to TRBJ1-3; the match to TRBD1 covers 7 bases. This CDR3 spans 16 amino acids. V was clipped by 6 bases and J by 0 bases; unmatched bases: 11. CDR1 is GTSNPN, CDR2 SVGIG, per germline (reference sequence). The CDR3 sequence is CACPPSTGNSGNTIYF. In nucleotides, the CDR3 is TGTGCCTGCCCCCCATCGACAGGGAACTCTGGAAACACCATATATTTT.

This rearrangement joins TRBV24-1 to TRBJ1-2; D call uncertain. The length of the CDR3 is 13 residues. V was pared by 5 bases and J by 4 bases, with 10 bases between. In germline, CDR1 is KGHDR, CDR2 SFDVKD. CDR3 residues: CATSAANGYGYTF. The CDR3 coding sequence is TGTGCCACCAGTGCCGCAAACGGCTATGGCTACACCTTC.

This clone was seen just once. V usage is TRBV4-1 and J usage is TRBJ1-4; D gene unclear. V was clipped by 0 bases and J by 10 bases, with 9 bases between them. The germline V gene has CDR1 MGHRA and CDR2 YSYEKL. The CDR3 is 13 residues long. The CDR3 region is CASSQDVDAKLFF. DNA for the CDR3: TGCGCCAGCAGCCAAGATGTGGATGCAAAACTGTTTTTT.

This chain joins TRBV19 and TRBJ2-5; 8 bases align to TRBD1. CDR3 length: 14 residues. CDR1 is LNHDA, CDR2 SQIVND, per germline (reference sequence). V dropped 2 bases and J dropped 5; count of bases not matched to a gene: 4. In nucleotides, the CDR3 is TGTGCCAGTAGTATACAGGGGGCCGGGGAGACCCAGTACTTC. Encoded protein: CASSIQGAGETQYF.

The chain employs TRBV5-1 and TRBJ2-5; D unresolved. CDR1 SGHRS and CDR2 YFSETQ come from the germline V gene. V was clipped by 2 bases and J by 5 bases, with 7 bases between them. CDR3 size: 12 residues. The chain's CDR3 is CASSFLGETQYF. In DNA, the CDR3 is TGCGCCAGCAGCTTTTTGGGGGAGACCCAGTACTTC.

The V gene is TRBV10-2, the J gene TRBJ2-6; the D call may be TRBD1 or TRBD2 (5 bases each). The CDR3 is made up of 16 amino acids. The V end lost 8 bases, the J end lost 0 bases, and 14 bases lay between the germline ends. In germline, CDR1 is WSHSY, CDR2 SAAADI. The CDR3 protein is CASFSGRISGANVLTF. CDR3 sequence (DNA): TGCGCCAGCTTCTCGGGACGGATCTCTGGGGCCAACGTCCTGACTTTC.

This chain connects TRBV7-2 to TRBJ2-7, with 7 bases identical to TRBD2. In germline, CDR1 is SGHTA, CDR2 FQGNSA. This CDR3 comprises 15 residues. Trimming at V came to 5 bases and at J to 7 bases, leaving 14 bases not matched to a gene. The CDR3 bases are TGTGCCAGCAGCCCAACCCCAGCGGGGTGGGAAGAGCAGTACTTC. Its protein product is CASSPTPAGWEEQYF.

The V call is TRBV2, the J call TRBJ1-2, with 10 nucleotides matching TRBD1. Trimming cost V 6 bases and J 3 bases; bases outside gene matches: 4. The CDR3 contains 14 residues. CDR1 is SNHLY, CDR2 FYNNEI, per germline. CDR3 sequence reads: CASSRQGADYGYTF. CDR3 bases: TGTGCCAGCAGCCGACAGGGGGCGGACTATGGCTACACCTTC. Using reference TRBV2 and TRBJ1-2 for the parts outside the CDR3, the full variable domain is EPEVTQTPSHQVTQMGQEVILRCVPISNHLYFYWYRQILGQKVEFLVSFYNNEISEKSEIFDDQFSVERPDGSNFTLKIRSTKLEDSAMYFCASSRQGADYGYTFGSGTRLTVV.

This clone was picked up a small number of times. V usage is TRBV6-4 and J usage is TRBJ1-1, with a tentative D call TRBD1 (5 bases). This CDR3 is built from 14 residues. Germline-derived CDR1 and CDR2 are MRHNA and SNTAGT. V gave up 6 bases and J gave up 2 bases, with 13 bases separating them. CDR3 in DNA: TGTGCCAGCAGCCCCGGGACGGAAAACACTGAAGCTTTCTTT. Translation: CASSPGTENTEAFF.